A single sample gave rise to the 29 T cell receptor beta chains below, sequenced in a study of T-cell reconstitution after alpha-beta-depleted transplantation in children. A library of TCRbeta sequences, prepared with unique molecular identifiers, was generated. TCRdb independently ran MiXCR on the PCR reads; one entry per CDR3 protein. The sample has hundreds of thousands of distinct CDR3 sequences; roughly 15% are singletons. Sequenced material: PBMCs from the stem cell graft donor, taken from the stem cell graft. These receptors all come from a human donor who donated a stem cell graft to a child with acute myeloid leukemia.

This clonotype has more than one count but fewer than ten. The CDR3 is CSARDSGRGSYNSPLHF. The CDR3 coding sequence is TGCAGTGCTAGAGATTCGGGGAGGGGCTCCTATAATTCACCCCTCCACTTT. This rearrangement joins TRBV20-1 to TRBJ1-6; TRBD1 is a possible D gene (5 bases). Trimming cost V 0 bases and J 0 bases, with 12 bases left between them. Germline V gene data show CDR1 as DFQATT and CDR2 as SNEGSKA (reference sequence). The CDR3 covers 17 residues.

This clonotype has a count of ten or more. V gene TRBV20-1 combines with J gene TRBJ1-5; D gene ambiguous. Per germline, CDR1 DFQATT and CDR2 SNEGSKA (reference sequence). Between the trimmed V and J ends, which lost 1 base and 4 bases, there was a span of 11 bases. The CDR3 runs to 14 residues. The CDR3 DNA follows: TGCAGTGCTAGAGTTGGGGAAGTAAATCAGCCCCAGCATTTT. Amino acid sequence: CSARVGEVNQPQHF.

In its sample, this clonotype was seen a few times. The V call is TRBV11-2, the J call TRBJ1-2; a weak D match, TRBD1 (6 bases). The germline V gene encodes CDR1 SGHAT and CDR2 FQNNGV. The CDR3 runs 13 residues. Trimming took off 1 base at V and 8 bases at J, with 11 bases between the two ends. The CDR3 sequence is CASSLVGGPGYTF. CDR3 in DNA: TGTGCCAGCAGCTTAGTAGGGGGACCGGGCTACACCTTC.

The rearrangement links TRBV7-2 to TRBJ1-6; D uncertain. With 7 bases removed from V and 10 bases from J, the gap between germline ends came to 20 bases. Germline values: CDR1 SGHTA, CDR2 FQGNSA. CDR3 length equals 15 residues. CDR3 coding DNA: TGTGCCAGCACCCCTATCCCAGGACGGGAGTCACCCCTCCACTTT. Translating it yields CASTPIPGRESPLHF.

Notes on this clonotype: A much larger clone differs by one base, so this may be a read error. This rearrangement joins TRBV6-1 to TRBJ2-7; D is possibly TRBD1 (8 bases). The CDR3 length is 12 residues. CDR1 and CDR2 from the germline V gene are MNHNS and SASEGT. The CDR3 sequence is CPSGTGPYEQYV. In DNA, the CDR3 is TGTCCCAGCGGGACAGGCCCCTACGAGCAGTACGTC.

Many counts were recorded for this clonotype. A junction end diverges from the germline sequence, so it may reflect a read error. The rearrangement uses TRBV5-1 and TRBJ1-1; possible D gene TRBD1, 5 bases. Germline V gives CDR1 SGHRS, CDR2 YFSETQ. This CDR3 is 14 amino acids long. The CDR3 here is CASSLRQGNTEAFF. In DNA, the CDR3 is TGTGCCAGCAGCTTGAGGCAGGGGAACACTGAAGCTTTCTTT.

Turning to this clonotype: Its ends do not fully match the called genes, so a read error is possible. The chain carries TRBV12-3 or TRBV12-4 and TRBJ2-1, with D possibly matching TRBD2 (5 bases). The CDR3 sequence is 12 residues long. This chain's CDR3 is CASSFTGNEKFF. As DNA, the CDR3 is TGTGCCAGCAGTTTTACGGGGAATGAGAAGTTCTTC.

This clonotype has just a few counts. The V gene is TRBV20-1, the J gene TRBJ1-6, with D unclear. V was cut by 0 bases and J by 7 bases, with 19 bases left in between. Germline V gene data show CDR1 as DFQATT and CDR2 as SNEGSKA (reference sequence). The CDR3 consists of 17 residues. CDR3 amino acids: CSARDTTVGGNNSPLHF. The CDR3 coding sequence is TGCAGTGCTAGAGATACCACAGTTGGCGGTAACAATTCACCCCTCCACTTT.

This clonotype has ten or more counts. This rearrangement joins TRBV20-1 to TRBJ1-6, with D uncertain. Germline V gene sequence: CDR1 DFQATT, CDR2 SNEGSKA (reference sequence). V was shortened by 4 bases and J by 7 bases, with 11 bases between the two germline ends. CDR3 size: 13 residues. CDR3 protein: CSAKRTPNSPLHF. In DNA form, the CDR3 reads TGCAGTGCTAAGCGGACTCCGAATTCACCCCTCCACTTT.

The rearrangement links TRBV7-2 to TRBJ2-3; D may correspond to TRBD1 or TRBD2 (7 bases each). The CDR3 sequence is 17 residues long. Germline assignment: CDR1 SGHTA and CDR2 FQGNSA. The ends were cut back, 5 bases at V and 3 bases at J, with 21 bases in the middle. CDR3 nucleotide sequence: TGTGCCAGCAGCAAGGGGCAGGGGGGGCCAAGGACAGATACGCAGTATTTT. Translating gives CASSKGQGGPRTDTQYF. Together with reference TRBV7-2 and TRBJ2-3, the CDR3 gives the full variable domain: GAGVSQSPSNKVTEKGKDVELRCDPISGHTALYWYRQSLGQGLEFLIYFQGNSAPDKSGLPSDRFSAERTGGSVSTLTIQRTQQEDSAVYLCASSKGQGGPRTDTQYFGPGTRLTVL.

A word on this clonotype: Just one base apart from a much larger clone, this may be a read error. The J gene is TRBJ2-1, the V gene TRBV5-5; 9 bases agree with TRBD1. Germline trimming cut 3 bases from V and 8 bases from J; bases unmatched to any gene: 6. This CDR3 spans 14 amino acids. Germline loops: CDR1 SGHKS, CDR2 YYEKEE (reference sequence). CDR3 sequence reads: CASSSAYRGHEQFF. The DNA of the CDR3 is TGTGCCAGCAGCTCGGCTTACAGGGGGCATGAGCAGTTCTTC.

The chain uses TRBV7-9 and TRBJ2-7, with a possible D match to TRBD1 (6 bases). V shed 4 bases and J shed 5 bases, with 18 bases lying between them. Germline-derived CDR1 and CDR2 are SEHNR and FQNEAQ (reference sequence). The length of the CDR3 is 15 residues. Written as DNA, the CDR3 is TGTGCCAGCAGCTCAAGGTGGGCAGGGGTACACGAGCAGTACTTC. This sequence encodes CASSSRWAGVHEQYF.

The chain uses TRBV5-1 and TRBJ1-3; 7 bases agree with TRBD1. Germline assignment: CDR1 SGHRS and CDR2 YFSETQ. V was pared by 2 bases and J by 0 bases, with 2 bases of the junction left unmatched. The CDR3 extends over 15 amino acids. CDR3 protein: CASSFGTASGNTIYF. The CDR3 DNA reads as TGCGCCAGCAGCTTCGGGACAGCCTCTGGAAACACCATATATTTT. The whole variable domain, filled in from reference TRBV5-1 and TRBJ1-3, reads KAGVTQTPRYLIKTRGQQVTLSCSPISGHRSVSWYQQTPGQGLQFLFEYFSETQRNKGNFPGRFSGRQFSNSRSEMNVSTLELGDSALYLCASSFGTASGNTIYFGEGSWLTVV.

This rearrangement joins TRBV7-2 to TRBJ1-2; TRBD1 matches 10 bases. CDR1 SGHTA and CDR2 FQGNSA come from the germline V gene. V gave up 4 bases and J gave up 6 bases; unmatched junction bases: 5. CDR3 length: 14 residues. As DNA, the CDR3 is TGTGCCAGCAGCTCCGGGACAGGGGTTCATGGCTACACCTTC. It yields the protein CASSSGTGVHGYTF.

This clonotype was detected ten times or more. The chain combines TRBV20-1 with TRBJ1-6; 7 bases align to TRBD1. Per germline, CDR1 DFQATT and CDR2 SNEGSKA (reference sequence). This CDR3 contains 15 residues. With V trimmed by 0 bases and J by 11 bases, 10 bases remained unmatched. The CDR3 is CSARERQGPRAPLHF. In DNA form, the CDR3 reads TGCAGTGCTAGAGAACGACAGGGACCAAGGGCACCCCTCCACTTT.

This clonotype was detected many times. The chain carries TRBV12-3 or TRBV12-4 and TRBJ2-1; TRBD2 is a possible D gene (5 bases). V lost 5 bases and J lost 0, with 17 bases in between. The length of the CDR3 is 17 residues. CDR3 DNA sequence: TGTGCCAGCAGTCCTTCAAGTAGCGTGAGCTCCTACAATGAGCAGTTCTTC. This codes for CASSPSSSVSSYNEQFF.

The rearrangement joins TRBV9 to TRBJ1-1; maybe TRBD1 (6 bases). The CDR3 is made up of 14 amino acids. Trimming took off 0 bases at V and 6 bases at J, with 12 bases between the two ends. CDR1 SGDLS and CDR2 YYNGEE come from the germline V gene. In DNA form, the CDR3 reads TGTGCCAGCAGCGTAGCTCAACAGGGCCCTGAAGCTTTCTTT. Translating gives CASSVAQQGPEAFF.

In regard to this clonotype: A much larger clone sits a single nucleotide away, making a read error possible. CDR3 DNA sequence: TGCAGTGCTAGAAACGGCGGTGGCAGGGCGGATATGCAGTATTTT. Translation: CSARNGGGRADMQYF. The chain joins TRBV20-1 to TRBJ2-3; TRBD1 is a possible D gene (5 bases). Per germline, CDR1 DFQATT and CDR2 SNEGSKA (reference sequence). This CDR3 comprises 15 residues.

The table lists this clonotype with many counts. V usage is TRBV29-1 and J usage is TRBJ1-1, with D possibly TRBD1 on 6 matching bases. The germline V gene has CDR1 SQVTM and CDR2 ANQGSEA. V gave up 6 bases and J gave up 1 base, with 12 bases separating them. This CDR3 is built from 13 residues. In nucleotides, the CDR3 is TGCAGCGTGCTACAGGGTAAGAACACTGAAGCTTTCTTT. It is translated as CSVLQGKNTEAFF. Based on the CDR3 plus reference TRBV29-1 and TRBJ1-1, the full variable domain is SAVISQKPSRDICQRGTSLTIQCQVDSQVTMMFWYRQQPGQSLTLIATANQGSEATYESGFVIDKFPISRPNLTFSTLTVSNMSPEDSSIYLCSVLQGKNTEAFFGQGTRLTVV.

The table lists this clonotype with a few counts. V is TRBV20-1 and J is TRBJ1-6; the D is unclear. With 3 bases removed from V and 10 bases from J, the gap between germline ends came to 13 bases. The CDR3 runs 13 residues. Germline loops: CDR1 DFQATT, CDR2 SNEGSKA (reference sequence). The CDR3 nucleotides read TGCAGTGCTAGGGGCACCGCCTCCTCACCCCTCCACTTT. Protein: CSARGTASSPLHF.

This clonotype was seen repeatedly, ten times or more. The chain employs TRBV27 and TRBJ1-6; D is possibly TRBD1 (6 bases). The CDR3 length is 15 residues. The V end lost 0 bases, the J end lost 6 bases, and 9 bases lay between the germline ends. The germline gives CDR1 MNHEY, CDR2 SMNVEV (reference sequence). The CDR3 loop is CASSLSQGPNSPLHF. For the CDR3, the DNA is TGTGCCAGCAGTTTATCCCAGGGGCCTAATTCACCCCTCCACTTT.

This clonotype was seen once. This chain connects TRBV20-1 to TRBJ1-1; D is unclear. The CDR3 covers 14 residues. The V and J ends lost 1 base and 1 base respectively, with 10 bases between them. Germline V CDR1 and CDR2: DFQATT, SNEGSKA (reference sequence). The CDR3 loop reads CSARADTWNTEAFF. DNA for the CDR3: TGCAGTGCTAGAGCAGACACCTGGAACACTGAAGCTTTCTTT.

In its sample, this clonotype was seen a few times. The chain has TRBV25-1 and TRBJ2-1; TRBD1 matches at 7 bases. The V gene's germline CDR1 is MGHDK and CDR2 SYGVNS. This CDR3 region has 15 residues. The V and J ends lost 5 bases and 7 bases, in that order; junction bases with no gene match: 11. The CDR3 nucleotides are TGTGCCAGCAGTTGGGTCCACCAGGGGGAAAATGAGCAGTTCTTC. Its protein product is CASSWVHQGENEQFF. The entire variable domain, with the rest obtained from reference TRBV25-1 and TRBJ2-1, is as follows: EADIYQTPRYLVIGTGKKITLECSQTMGHDKMYWYQQDPGMELHLIHYSYGVNSTEKGDLSSESTVSRIRTEHFPLTLESARPSHTSQYLCASSWVHQGENEQFFGPGTRLTVL.

This clonotype was seen repeatedly, ten times or more. This sequence joins TRBV6-2 or TRBV6-3 and TRBJ2-1, with 8 nucleotides matching TRBD1. The CDR3 spans 13 residues. Losses at the gene ends were 8 bases for V and 14 bases for J; bases not matched to a gene: 14. CDR1 and CDR2 (germline): MNHEY, SVGEGT. The CDR3 is CASGDRRVIWEFF. The CDR3 DNA reads TGTGCCAGCGGGGACAGGCGGGTGATATGGGAGTTCTTC.

This clonotype was observed at least ten times. The chain links TRBV6-5 to TRBJ1-1, with D possibly TRBD1 on 5 matching bases. The germline gives CDR1 MNHEY, CDR2 SVGAGI. V was shortened by 8 bases and J by 0 bases, with 16 bases between the two germline ends. The CDR3 totals 15 residues. The CDR3 region has the DNA TGTGCCAGCCAGCCGGCAGGGAGGTTGAACACTGAAGCTTTCTTT. Its protein product is CASQPAGRLNTEAFF.

This clonotype was detected only a few times. The V call is TRBV12-3 or TRBV12-4, the J call TRBJ1-6, with 8 bases that match TRBD1. V lost 2 bases and J lost 9; bases outside the gene matches: 6. The CDR3 covers 15 residues. The CDR3 DNA reads TGTGCCAGCAGTTTAACAGGGGGACCGAGTTCACCCCTCCACTTT. Amino acids: CASSLTGGPSSPLHF.

This clonotype was observed a handful of times. The rearrangement joins TRBV28 to TRBJ2-3, with a tentative D call TRBD2 (5 bases). This CDR3 is 13 amino acids long. Trimming took 11 bases from V and 5 from J, leaving 17 bases between them. CDR1 is MDHEN, CDR2 SYDVKM, per germline. The CDR3 loop is CAGGPQGRDTQYF. The CDR3 DNA reads as TGTGCCGGAGGCCCACAAGGGAGAGATACGCAGTATTTT.

At least ten counts were recorded for this clonotype. V and J are TRBV7-2 and TRBJ2-7; D is unclear. The CDR3 loop spans 14 amino acids. The germline gives CDR1 SGHTA, CDR2 FQGNSA. V was clipped by 2 bases and J by 2 bases, with 10 bases between them. CDR3 region: CASSLSVGTYEQYF. In nucleotides, the CDR3 is TGTGCCAGCAGCTTATCGGTTGGAACCTACGAGCAGTACTTC.

CDR3 in DNA: TGCAGTGCTAGTCTGACAGGGAGCAGGGAGAATCAGCCCCAGCATTTT. This encodes CSASLTGSRENQPQHF. V gene TRBV20-1 combines with J gene TRBJ1-5, with 7 bases matching TRBD1. This CDR3 is built from 16 residues. Germline V lookup: CDR1 DFQATT, CDR2 SNEGSKA (reference sequence). V was clipped by 3 bases and J by 4 bases; unmatched bases: 12.